These 28 T cell receptor beta chains share one sample of origin, sequenced in a study of identical twins. TCRdb ran MiXCR on the 5' RACE reads and lists one entry per CDR3 protein. The sample lists fewer than 900,000 distinct CDR3 sequences; roughly 18% were seen once. These same data were also listed under a study on T cells expressing NK-cell markers.

The specimen was PBMCs. The source is a woman under 30 in good health.

In DNA, the CDR3 is TGTGCCATCAGTAAAGCCCCGGGGCCATACGAGCAGTACTTC. Translated, it gives CAISKAPGPYEQYF. The chain combines TRBV10-3 with TRBJ2-7, with D perhaps matching TRBD1 or TRBD2 (5 bases each). The CDR3 runs 14 residues. With 5 bases removed from V and 4 bases from J, the gap between germline ends came to 15 bases. Germline V gives CDR1 ENHRY, CDR2 SYGVKD.

The sample holds a few counts of this clonotype. This chain links TRBV20-1 with TRBJ2-7; 12 bases are shared with TRBD1. The CDR3 contains 15 residues. J gave up 11 bases and V 1 base, and 12 bases lay outside the gene matches. Germline V gene sequence: CDR1 DFQATT, CDR2 SNEGSKA (reference sequence). CDR3 protein: CSARVPGQGAYLEYF. The DNA for the CDR3 is TGCAGTGCTAGAGTTCCGGGACAGGGGGCATATTTGGAGTACTTC.

In its sample, this clonotype was seen a few times. This chain links TRBV29-1 with TRBJ2-3, with a possible D match to TRBD2 (6 bases). The length of the CDR3 is 12 residues. The V gene's germline CDR1 is SQVTM and CDR2 ANQGSEA. Trimming cost V 2 bases and J 6 bases, with 9 bases left between them. CDR3 loop: CSVESAGDTQYF. Written as DNA, the CDR3 is TGCAGCGTTGAATCCGCGGGGGATACGCAGTATTTT.

This clonotype was recorded a few times. The genes are TRBV10-3 and TRBJ2-2, with TRBD2 matching 8 bases. The germline gives CDR1 ENHRY, CDR2 SYGVKD. V was pared by 8 bases and J by 5 bases, with 4 bases of the junction left unmatched. The CDR3 is made up of 13 amino acids. The CDR3 loop is CAIESGGTGELFF. In nucleotides, the CDR3 is TGTGCCATCGAAAGCGGGGGAACCGGGGAGCTGTTTTTT.

The table lists this clonotype with a few counts. The gene calls are TRBV10-3 and TRBJ1-2; no definite D call. Trimming left V 5 bases short and J 4 bases short, with 11 bases between. Germline V gene sequence: CDR1 ENHRY, CDR2 SYGVKD. CDR3 length equals 13 residues. Here the CDR3 reads CAISTSDVYGYTF. The CDR3 DNA reads as TGTGCCATCAGTACCAGCGATGTCTATGGCTACACCTTC.

This clonotype has only a few counts. The chain recombines TRBV20-1 with TRBJ2-6; no clear D gene. CDR1 is DFQATT and CDR2 is SNEGSKA in the germline V gene (reference sequence). Deletions cut 2 bases from V and 4 bases from J, with 9 bases between. The CDR3 is 14 amino acids. For the CDR3, the DNA is TGCAGTGCTAGATCCCCCGGGGGGGCCAACGTCCTGACTTTC. Encoded protein: CSARSPGGANVLTF.

This clonotype has more than one count but fewer than ten. The chain combines TRBV20-1 with TRBJ2-7, with D hard to call. CDR3 size: 12 residues. In germline, CDR1 is DFQATT, CDR2 SNEGSKA (reference sequence). Trimming removed 6 bases from V and 3 bases from J, with 12 bases in between. CDR3 residues: CSATPLIYEQYF. The CDR3 DNA reads TGCAGTGCGACACCGTTAATCTACGAGCAGTACTTC.

This clonotype was seen only a few times. The genes are TRBV4-2 and TRBJ1-5; maybe TRBD1 (5 bases). The V gene lost 3 bases and the J gene lost 7 bases, with 19 bases spanning the gap. The CDR3 is 16 residues long. In germline, CDR1 is LGHNA, CDR2 YNFKEQ. The CDR3 region has the DNA TGTGCCAGCAGCCACCAATTTGGGGGGGGAAAACAGCCCCAGCATTTT. Translating gives CASSHQFGGGKQPQHF.

There are a few counts of this clonotype. The gene calls are TRBV20-1 and TRBJ2-5; 12 bases align to TRBD2. CDR1 DFQATT and CDR2 SNEGSKA come from the germline V gene (reference sequence). The CDR3 sequence is 16 residues long. Germline trimming cut 4 bases from V and 5 bases from J; bases unmatched to any gene: 11. CDR3 loop: CSATGLAGIGGETQYF. CDR3 bases: TGCAGTGCTACCGGACTAGCGGGGATAGGAGGGGAGACCCAGTACTTC.

This chain links TRBV7-9 with TRBJ2-1; perhaps TRBD2 as D (5 bases). CDR3 length: 16 amino acids. V gave up 5 bases and J gave up 4 bases, with 18 bases separating them. CDR1 and CDR2 (germline): SEHNR, FQNEAQ (reference sequence). The CDR3 loop reads CASSPNRGVSYNEQFF. For the CDR3, the DNA is TGTGCCAGCAGCCCCAATCGGGGAGTATCATACAATGAGCAGTTCTTC.

The chain is built from TRBV5-1 and TRBJ1-5, with D unresolved. The CDR3 extends over 13 amino acids. CDR1 and CDR2 (germline): SGHRS, YFSETQ. V was trimmed by 5 bases and J by 4 bases, leaving 10 bases between them. The CDR3 nucleotides read TGCGCCAGCAGTCTCGGGAATAATCAGCCCCAGCATTTT. It is translated as CASSLGNNQPQHF.

This clonotype was counted ten times or more. The CDR3 coding sequence is TGCAGTGCTCTGATTCCTACTCTCAGCTATGGCTACACCTTC. Translated: CSALIPTLSYGYTF. V is TRBV20-1 and J is TRBJ1-2, with D hard to call. CDR3 size: 14 residues. CDR1 and CDR2 (germline): DFQATT, SNEGSKA (reference sequence). Trimming stripped 5 bases from V and 4 bases from J, with 17 bases between.

This chain uses TRBV12-3 or TRBV12-4 with TRBJ1-2, with D perhaps matching TRBD1 (6 bases). V lost 5 bases, J lost 4 bases, and 11 bases lay in between. The length of the CDR3 is 13 residues. The chain's CDR3 is CASSRTAFYGYTF. The CDR3 nucleotides are TGTGCCAGCAGTAGGACAGCCTTCTATGGCTACACCTTC.

This chain connects TRBV12-3 or TRBV12-4 to TRBJ2-6; D unclear. V lost 7 bases and J 2 bases, leaving 24 bases between the germline ends. The CDR3 has 19 amino acids. CDR3 nucleotide sequence: TGTGCCAGCACCCTTTATAGGTCAGGAAAGACTCCTGGGGCCAACGTCCTGACTTTC. Its protein product is CASTLYRSGKTPGANVLTF.

This rearrangement joins TRBV20-1 to TRBJ2-1; TRBD2 agrees at 10 bases. There are 14 residues in the CDR3. The germline CDR1 and CDR2 sequences are DFQATT and SNEGSKA (reference sequence). The V and J ends lost 6 bases and 3 bases, in that order; junction bases with no gene match: 5. The DNA for the CDR3 is TGCAGTGCGGACCGGACTAGCGGCTACAATGAGCAGTTCTTC. Its protein is CSADRTSGYNEQFF.

This clonotype was observed a handful of times. V gene TRBV4-3 combines with J gene TRBJ2-2; 9 bases are a match to TRBD2. The length of the CDR3 is 16 residues. CDR1 LGHNA and CDR2 YSLEER come from the germline V gene. J was trimmed by 1 base and V by 2 bases; bases with no gene match: 2. CDR3 bases: TGCGCCAGCAGCCAAAGGACTAGCGAGAACACCGGGGAGCTGTTTTTT. Protein: CASSQRTSENTGELFF.

This clonotype was detected ten times or more. The gene calls are TRBV20-1 and TRBJ2-1, with a tentative D call TRBD1 (5 bases). This CDR3 has 13 residues. Germline V lookup: CDR1 DFQATT, CDR2 SNEGSKA (reference sequence). V lost 7 bases and J 3 bases, leaving 13 bases between the germline ends. CDR3 sequence reads: CSVRQLNYNEQFF. The CDR3 DNA follows: TGCAGTGTCAGACAGCTGAACTACAATGAGCAGTTCTTC.

This clonotype occurred a few times. The rearrangement links TRBV20-1 to TRBJ2-1; 8 bases agree with TRBD1. Trimming cost V 5 bases and J 2 bases; bases outside gene matches: 8. The CDR3 loop spans 15 amino acids. Germline V lookup: CDR1 DFQATT, CDR2 SNEGSKA (reference sequence). The chain's CDR3 is CSAPLGQDAYNEQFF. The CDR3 nucleotides are TGCAGTGCTCCGCTGGGACAGGATGCCTACAATGAGCAGTTCTTC.

The chain couples TRBV6-5 to TRBJ2-7, with TRBD2 identical over 14 bases. The V gene's germline CDR1 is MNHEY and CDR2 SVGAGI. The CDR3 consists of 15 residues. V was pared by 6 bases and J by 3 bases, with 4 bases of the junction left unmatched. CDR3 residues: CASSYGTSGGYEQYF. DNA of the CDR3: TGTGCCAGCAGCTACGGGACTAGCGGGGGCTACGAGCAGTACTTC.

The chain recombines TRBV28 with TRBJ2-7; D gene ambiguous. The V end was cut by 2 bases, the J end by 2 bases, with 16 bases between. The CDR3 is 16 amino acids. Germline CDR1 and CDR2: MDHEN and SYDVKM. This CDR3 is CASSLPFVNGPYEQYF. The CDR3 DNA sequence: TGTGCCAGCAGTTTACCGTTCGTTAACGGACCCTACGAGCAGTACTTC.

This clonotype was recorded a few times. The V and J genes are TRBV7-9 and TRBJ1-2; D call uncertain. Trimming took 0 bases from V and 8 from J, leaving 13 bases between them. The CDR3 spans 14 residues. Germline V gives CDR1 SEHNR, CDR2 FQNEAQ (reference sequence). The CDR3 nucleotides read TGTGCCAGCAGCTTAGCCCCAGCAGCGGGGGGCTACACCTTC. It specifies CASSLAPAAGGYTF.

The chain has TRBV6-5 and TRBJ2-1; D might be TRBD1 or TRBD2, each matching 6 bases. Per germline, CDR1 MNHEY and CDR2 SVGAGI. The ends were cut back, 5 bases at V and 5 bases at J, with 22 bases in the middle. CDR3 size: 17 residues. The CDR3 protein is CASSHPPWVRGDNEQFF. The DNA for the CDR3 is TGTGCCAGCAGTCACCCGCCGTGGGTGAGGGGGGACAATGAGCAGTTCTTC.

The table lists this clonotype with a count of one. The CDR3 DNA is TGTGCCAGCAGTCAGGGGGCTGGTGGAGCCGGGGAGCTGTTTTTT. This encodes CASSQGAGGAGELFF. This chain uses TRBV12-3 or TRBV12-4 with TRBJ2-2, with 8 bases lining up with TRBD1. V lost 5 bases, J lost 6 bases, and 8 bases stayed unmatched. The CDR3 has 15 residues.

The table lists this clonotype with a few counts. The junction departs from the called germline gene at one end, perhaps through a read error. The gene calls are TRBV20-1 and TRBJ2-7; D gene unclear. The germline V gene has CDR1 DFQATT and CDR2 SNEGSKA (reference sequence). The CDR3 length is 16 residues. In DNA, the CDR3 is TGCTGTGCTAGAGATGGCCAGGCCCCTCCCCGGGCGGAGCAGTACTTC. This translates into CCARDGQAPPRAEQYF.

V usage is TRBV5-1 and J usage is TRBJ1-4, with D unresolved. V lost 4 bases to trimming and J lost 4 bases, with 11 bases between them. The germline gives CDR1 SGHRS, CDR2 YFSETQ. This CDR3 spans 14 amino acids. Here the CDR3 reads CASSASGINEKLFF. In nucleotides, the CDR3 is TGCGCCAGCAGCGCATCCGGGATTAATGAAAAACTGTTTTTT.

The chain has TRBV20-1 and TRBJ2-3; TRBD2 aligns across 7 bases. CDR3 length: 15 residues. Unmatched junction bases numbered 14, after V lost 6 bases and J lost 5 bases. The germline gives CDR1 DFQATT, CDR2 SNEGSKA (reference sequence). CDR3 nucleotide sequence: TGCAGTGCCACAACGCGGGAGCAGGGTATAGATACGCAGTATTTT. Encoded protein: CSATTREQGIDTQYF.

This clonotype was picked up a small number of times. This CDR3 is CSARRRTSGRGENIQYF. The DNA of the CDR3 is TGCAGTGCTCGGAGAAGGACTAGCGGGAGAGGCGAAAACATTCAGTACTTC. The gene calls are TRBV20-1 and TRBJ2-4, with TRBD2 identical over 13 bases. CDR1 is DFQATT, CDR2 SNEGSKA, per germline (reference sequence). The CDR3 sequence is 17 residues long. V shed 5 bases and J 5 bases; nucleotides not matched to a gene: 12.

This clonotype was seen ten or more times. This chain uses TRBV9 with TRBJ2-3, with 7 bases matching TRBD1. CDR3 length equals 16 residues. Germline trimming cut 4 bases from V and 0 bases from J; bases unmatched to any gene: 8. Germline V lookup: CDR1 SGDLS, CDR2 YYNGEE. DNA of the CDR3: TGTGCCAGCAGCCCCCGGGACAGCGCTAGCACAGATACGCAGTATTTT. This translates into CASSPRDSASTDTQYF.